This entry lists 26 T cell receptor beta chains sequenced from one sample in a study of blood T cell repertoires in COVID-19. Clones were read by immunoSEQ multiplex PCR, and TCRdb kept only the in-frame ones, dropping some. The table records fewer than 200,000 clones, roughly four fifths of them present only once. The sample comprised PBMCs or T cells enriched from blood (not recorded which). The receptors stem from a man aged 45 to 65 who had recovered from COVID-19.

The rearrangement uses TRBV25-1 and TRBJ1-2; a weak D match, TRBD1 (6 bases). V lost 6 bases and J lost 7, with 18 bases in between. The CDR3 runs to 14 residues. In germline, CDR1 is MGHDK, CDR2 SYGVNS. The DNA for the CDR3 is TGTGCCAGCAGGGCTCTGACAGGCACCTCTGGCTACACCTTC. Translating it yields CASRALTGTSGYTF.

The rearrangement uses TRBV12-3 or TRBV12-4 and TRBJ1-5; unclear D gene. V was trimmed by 5 bases and J by 7 bases, leaving 12 bases between them. This CDR3 is built from 13 residues. The CDR3 protein is CASSPPSEQPQHF. The DNA of the CDR3 is TGTGCCAGCAGTCCGCCCTCGGAGCAGCCCCAGCATTTT.

J is TRBJ2-1 and V is TRBV11-1, with TRBD1 identical over 9 bases. This CDR3 region has 15 residues. J lost 3 bases, V lost 2 bases, and 2 bases had no gene match. Germline V gene lookup returns CDR1 SGHAT and CDR2 FQDESV (reference sequence). CDR3 amino acids: CASSLRTGVYNEQFF. The CDR3, as DNA: TGTGCCAGCAGCTTAAGGACAGGGGTCTACAATGAGCAGTTCTTC.

This clone appeared a few times. The chain links TRBV7-9 to TRBJ1-1, with no clear D. Germline lookup yields CDR1 SEHNR and CDR2 FQNEAQ (reference sequence). V shed 6 bases and J shed 7 bases, with 12 bases lying between them. CDR3 length equals 12 residues. The CDR3 loop is CASRHADDEAFF. The CDR3 region has the DNA TGTGCCAGCAGGCACGCGGATGATGAAGCTTTCTTT. Based on the CDR3 plus reference TRBV7-9 and TRBJ1-1, the full variable domain is DTGVSQNPRHKITKRGQNVTFRCDPISEHNRLYWYRQTLGQGPEFLTYFQNEAQLEKSRLLSDRFSAERPKGSFSTLEIQRTEQGDSAMYLCASRHADDEAFFGQGTRLTVV.

The chain links TRBV18 to TRBJ2-7; 8 nucleotides line up with TRBD1. This CDR3 contains 14 residues. The J segment lost 6 bases and the V segment lost 5 bases, leaving 9 bases of the junction unmatched. Germline CDR1 KGHSH, CDR2 LQKENI. The CDR3 here is CASSAGTGTTEQYF. CDR3 DNA sequence: TGTGCCAGCTCAGCCGGGACAGGCACTACCGAGCAGTACTTC.

The CDR3 DNA follows: TGTGCCTGGTTTCATAGCGGGGGATCCTACAATGAGCAGTTCTTC. Its protein is CAWFHSGGSYNEQFF. The chain has TRBV30 and TRBJ2-1; the match to TRBD2 covers 9 bases. The CDR3 has 15 amino acids. Germline CDR1 GTSNPN, CDR2 SVGIG (reference sequence). J gave up 1 base and V 5 bases, and 6 bases lay outside the gene matches.

The genes are TRBV7-2 and TRBJ2-3, with 10 positions matching TRBD2. Looked up from germline, CDR1 is SGHTA and CDR2 is FQGNSA. The V and J ends lost 1 base and 7 bases, in that order; junction bases with no gene match: 5. The CDR3 sequence is 15 residues long. CDR3 amino acids: CASSLVRSGRNTQYF. The CDR3 DNA is TGTGCCAGCAGCTTAGTACGTAGCGGGAGGAATACGCAGTATTTT.

A few counts support this clone. The CDR3 protein is CASRTGGRHEQYF. In nucleotides, the CDR3 is TGTGCCAGCAGGACAGGGGGGAGGCACGAGCAGTACTTC. This chain uses TRBV27 with TRBJ2-7, with 9 bases matching TRBD1. V lost 6 bases to trimming and J lost 5 bases; unmatched junction nucleotides: 5. Per the germline V gene, CDR1 is MNHEY and CDR2 is SMNVEV (reference sequence). CDR3 length: 13 residues.

This clone was seen just once. The rearrangement joins TRBV19 to TRBJ2-2, with a possible D match to TRBD1 (6 bases). From germline, CDR1 is LNHDA and CDR2 SQIVND (reference sequence). V was pared by 4 bases and J by 3 bases, with 9 bases between. This CDR3 is built from 14 residues. CDR3 bases: TGTGCCAGTAGTACCCGGACAGACACCGGGGAGCTGTTTTTT. Translation gives CASSTRTDTGELFF.

This chain connects TRBV7-6 to TRBJ2-7, with a possible D match to TRBD1 (6 bases). Trimming removed 5 bases from V and 3 bases from J, with 8 bases in between. Germline assignment: CDR1 SGHVS and CDR2 FNYEAQ. The CDR3 extends over 12 amino acids. The DNA of the CDR3 is TGTGCCAGCAGCGCACAGGGCTACGAGCAGTACTTC. Protein: CASSAQGYEQYF.

This clone appeared once. This sample also contains other DNA sequences that code for the same CDR3. J is TRBJ2-1 and V is TRBV5-1, with D unresolved. The CDR3 covers 12 residues. CDR1 is SGHRS, CDR2 YFSETQ, per germline. V dropped 7 bases and J dropped 6 bases, with 11 bases sitting between them. CDR3 coding DNA: TGCGCCAGCTCTGATAGTGGCAATGAGCAGTTCTTC. It is translated as CASSDSGNEQFF.

The chain joins TRBV5-1 to TRBJ2-3; 7 bases line up with TRBD1. Looked up from germline, CDR1 is SGHRS and CDR2 is YFSETQ. CDR3 length equals 15 residues. The V gene end was trimmed by 5 bases and the J gene end by 3 bases; junction bases not matched to a gene: 9. CDR3 in DNA: TGCGCCAGCAGAGCAGGGGGTGATTCAACAGATACGCAGTATTTT. It codes for CASRAGGDSTDTQYF.

The genes are TRBV10-1 and TRBJ2-7; 7 nucleotides agree with TRBD1. V was pared by 0 bases and J by 1 base, with 6 bases of the junction left unmatched. Germline V gene lookup returns CDR1 WNHNN and CDR2 SYGVQD (reference sequence). This CDR3 spans 16 amino acids. CDR3: CASSESQDRNSYEQYF. The DNA of the CDR3 is TGCGCCAGCAGTGAGTCTCAGGACAGGAATTCCTACGAGCAGTACTTC.

J is TRBJ2-7 and V is TRBV3-1 (or the pseudogene TRBV3-2); a possible D gene is TRBD1 (5 bases). With 1 base removed from V and 2 bases from J, the gap between germline ends came to 12 bases. The length of the CDR3 is 15 residues. CDR1 LGHDT and CDR2 YNNKEL come from the germline V gene (reference sequence). CDR3: CASSQGPDRAYEQYF. The CDR3 DNA sequence: TGTGCCAGCAGCCAAGGCCCCGACAGAGCCTACGAGCAGTACTTC.

This clone was detected once. The chain has TRBV10-3 and TRBJ2-1, with D perhaps matching TRBD2 (5 bases). Germline values: CDR1 ENHRY, CDR2 SYGVKD. The CDR3 is 13 residues long. Trimming took off 11 bases at V and 7 bases at J, with 18 bases between the two ends. CDR3 nucleotide sequence: TGTGCCGGGAAGGGCGCCACGGGGAATGAGCAGTTCTTC. This sequence encodes CAGKGATGNEQFF.

The chain recombines TRBV9 with TRBJ1-5; maybe TRBD1 (6 bases). The V end was cut by 4 bases, the J end by 6 bases, with 20 bases between. The CDR3 contains 16 residues. CDR1 and CDR2 from the germline V gene are SGDLS and YYNGEE. CDR3 sequence reads: CASSLRTAPGPQPQHF. As DNA, the CDR3 is TGTGCCAGCAGCCTACGGACAGCCCCAGGGCCTCAGCCCCAGCATTTT.

The chain recombines TRBV11-2 with TRBJ1-1; TRBD1 matches at 8 bases. This CDR3 has 13 amino acids. V lost 5 bases and J lost 3; bases outside the gene matches: 2. The germline V gene has CDR1 SGHAT and CDR2 FQNNGV. CDR3 amino acids: CASSLTGDTEAFF. The CDR3 DNA sequence: TGTGCCAGCAGCCTGACAGGGGACACTGAAGCTTTCTTT.

The chain recombines TRBV3-1 (or the pseudogene TRBV3-2) with TRBJ2-7, with 16 bases aligning to TRBD2. Germline CDR1 is LGHDT and CDR2 is YNNKEL (reference sequence). The trim removed 3 bases at V and 2 bases at J, leaving 4 bases unmatched. The CDR3 length is 17 residues. The CDR3 protein is CASSQEGTSGGAYEQYF. The CDR3 nucleotides are TGTGCCAGCAGCCAGGAGGGGACTAGCGGGGGGGCCTACGAGCAGTACTTC.

J is TRBJ2-5 and V is TRBV7-9, with D possibly TRBD1 on 6 matching bases. The CDR3 spans 15 residues. The germline V gene has CDR1 SEHNR and CDR2 FQNEAQ (reference sequence). V shed 2 bases and J shed 1 base, with 11 bases lying between them. The CDR3 reads CASSLSGASQETQYF. The CDR3 bases are TGTGCCAGCAGCTTATCAGGGGCCAGCCAAGAGACCCAGTACTTC.

This clone was seen repeatedly, ten times or more. The chain carries TRBV3-1 (or the pseudogene TRBV3-2) and TRBJ1-2; D perhaps matches TRBD1 (5 bases). The germline V gene has CDR1 LGHDT and CDR2 YNNKEL (reference sequence). Trimming took off 1 base at V and 4 bases at J, with 10 bases between the two ends. The CDR3 extends over 14 amino acids. The DNA for the CDR3 is TGTGCCAGCAGCCAAGGCCGGACACTCTATGGCTACACCTTC. Its protein product is CASSQGRTLYGYTF.

The rearrangement joins TRBV9 to TRBJ2-1; 7 nucleotides agree with TRBD2. Losses at the gene ends were 3 bases for V and 2 bases for J; bases not matched to a gene: 8. Germline-derived CDR1 and CDR2 are SGDLS and YYNGEE. This CDR3 region has 16 residues. This chain's CDR3 is CASSAGGEGAYNEQFF. The CDR3 DNA is TGTGCCAGCAGCGCCGGAGGGGAGGGAGCCTACAATGAGCAGTTCTTC.

This chain connects TRBV7-9 to TRBJ1-2, with TRBD1 as a possible D gene (6 bases). Germline values: CDR1 SEHNR, CDR2 FQNEAQ (reference sequence). V lost 1 base to trimming and J lost 4 bases, with 13 bases between them. CDR3 length: 15 amino acids. CDR3 DNA: TGTGCCAGCAGCTTAGAACGTGCAGGGGTCTATGGCTACACCTTC. Amino acids: CASSLERAGVYGYTF.

Of note for this clone: This sample includes further DNA sequences coding for the same CDR3. The V and J genes are TRBV6-1 and TRBJ1-5, with D hard to call. Trimming cost V 3 bases and J 7 bases, with 10 bases left between them. Germline V gene lookup returns CDR1 MNHNS and CDR2 SASEGT. This CDR3 is 13 amino acids long. CDR3 nucleotides: TGTGCCAGCAGTGAGAGGGATAACCAGCCCCAGCATTTT. It yields the protein CASSERDNQPQHF.

This clone was seen a handful of times. The genes are TRBV12-3 or TRBV12-4 and TRBJ1-2; D is undetermined. The CDR3 covers 13 residues. Trimming took 5 bases from V and 4 from J, leaving 11 bases between them. The CDR3 sequence: CASSPGVLYGYTF. The CDR3, as DNA: TGTGCCAGCAGTCCGGGAGTGCTCTATGGCTACACCTTC.

Points on this clone: Other DNA sequences in this sample translate to the same CDR3. This chain links TRBV9 with TRBJ2-3, with TRBD2 identical over 10 bases. V was clipped by 3 bases and J by 1 base; unmatched bases: 8. CDR3 length: 17 amino acids. The germline gives CDR1 SGDLS, CDR2 YYNGEE. The CDR3 sequence is CASSAPSGGLRTDTQYF. CDR3 nucleotides: TGTGCCAGCAGCGCCCCTAGCGGGGGCCTTCGCACAGATACGCAGTATTTT.

This clone was picked up one time. This rearrangement joins TRBV21-1 to TRBJ1-4; the table's D gene call, TRBD1, was not cross checked with the DNA. TRBV21-1 is listed as a pseudogene. The CDR3 has 17 amino acids. The DNA of the CDR3 is TGTGCCAGTGCTAATCCGGGACAGGGGGTCGATAATGAAAAACTGTTTTTT. This translates into CASANPGQGVDNEKLFF.